The following is a T cell receptor (beta chain) sequence with its context. This receptor's antigen is unknown. Base qualities are not recorded, but no much larger clone differs from it by a single base. This entry belongs to a study of cytomegalovirus exposure and HLA in healthy donors (dated 2017 in TCRdb). About the investigation overall: An earlier analysis of 587 of the donors reported 250 to 300 Gb of sequence data and some 120 million unique TCR beta sequences from about 179 million T cells. Roughly 290 gigabases of sequencing data and around 85 million unique TCR sequences made up an early release that covered approximately 650 HLA-typed donors. Among the approximately 400 genotyped donors, under 90% belonged to the genetic ancestry cluster associated with self-reported Caucasian donors. The study aimed to test whether cataloging public T cell receptors could reveal signatures of past pathogen exposure. The study profiled the T cell repertoires of around 700 subjects by immunosequencing and related them to cytomegalovirus serostatus. Along with the approximately 670-subject first cohort, a separate validation cohort of over a hundred different subjects was used. To predict cytomegalovirus infection status, the study brought together high-throughput TCR immunosequencing, statistical association of individual TCRs with disease status, and machine learning. To study patterns of TCR occurrence, a later analysis re-analyzed previously published TCR beta repertoires from around 700 donors and added high-resolution HLA genotyping. The later analysis used no new phenotypic data to find candidate immune exposures, relying instead on TCR beta sequences and their occurrence across donors. To decide whether each TCR beta V gene segment behaved as functional or pseudogenic, an earlier analysis of some 600 of the donors relied on high-throughput TCR beta sequencing. Donor age, sex, ethnicity and CMV serostatus were collected together with the repertoire data. In a later genetic analysis, genome-wide SNP genotypes for about three fifths of the roughly 670 donors were used, and that subset was treated as a discovery cohort. All discovery cohort repertoires had been generated on a single sequencing platform. Both class I and class II loci were covered by HLA typing, at four-digit resolution. The number of donors typed differed by locus, with 629-630 for A, B, C, DRB1 and DQB1, over 500 for DQA1, about 610 for DPA1, and approximately 470 for DPB1. Several DR-DQ haplotypes were handled as single units for association and clustering because linkage in the cohort was strong. Across approximately 420 genotyped donors of the cohort, an average of about 240,000 unique TCR beta nucleotide sequences per donor were sequenced, and roughly a sixth of those sequences were non-productive. What the study reported, not specific to this receptor: The earlier analysis of 587 of the donors excluded over 15 rarely observed V segments, including chromosome 9 orphons, because counts were too low. In a later genetic analysis, a missense DCLRE1C variant was associated with V-gene and J-gene trimming of TCR beta chains, and the association was replicated in an independent cohort. A group of highly shared sequence variants was considered likely to be a technical artifact of the sequencing pipeline. According to a later genetic analysis, donors in an Asian-associated ancestry cluster had fewer N-insertions in productive TCRs than the approximately 690-donor mean. In this cohort, only TCR beta chains were sequenced, and detectable features were limited by the absence of alpha or paired-chain data. Most TCR sequences were seen in very few donors, while some public TCRs were found in many individuals. In a later analysis, several top co-occurrence clusters were reported to appear linked to parvovirus B19, influenza, CMV and Epstein-Barr virus. The classifier was reported to diagnose cytomegalovirus status with high specificity and sensitivity in both the original cohort and the validation cohort. A total of 150 to 200 TCR beta chains were listed by the study as associated with cytomegalovirus. Sequencing depth was assumed to be roughly uniform across donors in the presence/absence analyses, though that assumption may not hold. When HLA alleles, especially DR and DQ, strongly co-occurred, TCR associations were difficult to assign to individual alleles. In a later analysis, HLA-associated TCR beta chains were found to be more clonally expanded and to have lower generation probabilities than equally common non-associated chains. Correlated functional status among segregating V segments might reflect linkage disequilibrium, but an unknown experimental factor could not be ruled out. A further reported finding was that TCR beta sequences accurately predicted the HLA-A and HLA-B alleles for most subjects in the first cohort. In vitro tests confirmed that a few of the cytomegalovirus-associated TCR beta chains recognize cytomegalovirus antigens. Immune exposure information for the cohort was limited to CMV serostatus. The authors suggested that the approach could potentially be extended to other disease states and immunological phenotypes. Broadly in line with IMGT annotations, most TCR beta V segments showed up in productive rearrangements about 87% or about 30% of the time in an earlier analysis of 587 of the donors. Specific HLA alleles were associated with over 15,000 TCR beta sequences at a false discovery rate of 0.05 in a later analysis. Some IMGT-functional V segments, including TRBV6-2 and TRBV6-3, could not be told apart with the 87-base-pair reads, so those segments were excluded. According to a later analysis, TCR association rates differed among HLA loci, with DRB1 alleles showing the most associated TCRs and HLA-C alleles showing the fewest. Because some donors lacked HLA typing at each locus, the association tests relied only on the typed subset. According to a later analysis, most CMV-associated TCR beta chains appeared to be HLA-restricted, and the HLA associations seemed to be driven largely by CMV exposure.

The cohort consisted of 600 to 750 healthy bone marrow donors. All cohort members were sampled while nominally healthy, although unrecorded immune exposures were likely present. The donor was CMV seronegative and was included in the group of under 450 seronegative cohort members. A peripheral blood sample was collected from each donor, and TCR beta sequencing was performed on peripheral blood mononuclear cells. Genomic DNA extraction from the blood cell samples was performed with the Qiagen DNeasy Blood Extraction Kit. Libraries came from the immunoSEQ multiplex PCR assay. The multiplex PCR relied on a mix of 60 forward primers for TCR Vbeta segments and 13 reverse primers for TCR Jbeta segments. A multiplex PCR assay on genomic DNA amplified the CDR3 region of rearranged TCR beta genes. Amplified TCR beta libraries were sequenced as 87-base-pair reads on the Illumina HiSeq System. For the original study's pipeline: Across the 600 to 700 repertoires, a later analysis counted roughly 77 million unique TCR beta chains, roughly 11 million of which were shared by at least two donors. To remove PCR and sequencing errors, raw reads were error-corrected and collapsed into unique sequences using a nearest-neighbor algorithm that merged closely related sequences. CDR3 sequences were aligned to IMGT reference sequences to assign V, D and J gene segments. For a sequence to be retained, a match of at least six nucleotides to both a V gene segment and a J gene segment was required. A rearrangement was called productive if the CDR3 had no stop codons and remained in frame with V and J, and every other rearrangement was called non-productive. CDR3 was defined by IMGT convention, running from the second conserved V-encoded cysteine to the conserved J-encoded phenylalanine. The earlier analysis of about 500 of the donors excluded sequences that lacked an unambiguous match to a single V gene segment. In an earlier analysis of about 590 of the donors, a V segment was called functional when productive rearrangements were above 56.7%, and segregating when the standard deviation between donors exceeded 5%. A statistical classification framework was developed to diagnose cytomegalovirus status using the catalog of TCR beta chain sequences. V and J gene assignment, in a later analysis, came from comparing TCR nucleotide sequences with IMGT/GENE-DB human TR gene sequences. The TCRdist pipeline was used in a later analysis to assign CDR3 sequences and most-parsimonious VDJ recombination scenarios. A later analysis defined each TCR beta chain by its CDR3 amino acid sequence plus V-gene family, and excluded reads lacking a unique V-gene family. As a way to deal with suspected cross-contamination and a sequencing artifact, a later analysis dropped 450 to 600 nucleotide sequences that were highly shared and had low generation probability. A later analysis calculated a clonal expansion index for each public chain from normalized within-repertoire ranks of inferred template counts. In a later analysis, generation probabilities were computed using a VDJ recombination model fitted to out-of-frame rearrangements, and the results were checked against IGoR. In a later analysis, hypergeometric tests were used to score TCR-TCR, TCR-HLA and TCR-CMV co-occurrence, with a repertoire-size bias correction applied to TCR pairs. A later analysis estimated false discovery rates by permuting HLA or CMV assignments 20 times. A later analysis grouped co-occurring TCRs with DBSCAN, adding TCRdist sequence similarity when clustering within HLA-allele-positive subsets. Repertoires with fewer than 30,000 or more than 120,000 public chains, plus five repertoires with anomalous nucleotide sharing, were excluded from co-occurrence clustering. Drawn from immuneACCESS, this table holds only the in-frame rearrangements with V and J called that TCRdb kept. Clones are partly lost; checked studies trace under half to an unresolved V gene and leave the rest unexplained. D and trimming were read from the DNA, whereas the V and J calls and clone size are those reported in that table. The sample has 150,000 to 200,000 clones on record, approximately 72% of them singletons. The ten top clones hold approximately 1.5% of the sample.

Trimming removed 1 base from V and 2 bases from J, leaving 5 bases between the germline ends. According to the germline V gene, CDR1 reads SGHAT and CDR2 reads FQNNGV. The CDR3 contains 13 residues, cysteine and phenylalanine counted. Left in the record is the CDR3 DNA by itself, 39 bases read in frame from the first base. The material sequenced was PBMCs. The chain is encoded by TRBV11-2 joined to TRBJ2-5; the D gene assignment is ambiguous. The sequence derives from a middle-aged man in good health and CMV-seronegative. The sequence in DNA is TGTGCCAGCAGCTTAGTAATTCAAGAGACCCAGTACTTC. Its product reads: CASSLVIQETQYF.